This passage covers 12 T cell receptor beta chains from one sample sequenced in a study of cytomegalovirus exposure and HLA in healthy donors. A multiplex PCR was run with 60 Vbeta primers and 13 Jbeta primers. Data came from immunoSEQ multiplex PCR; TCRdb stores just in-frame clones and leaves some out. The sample lists around 120,000 clones; 75% to 90% were seen once. The specimen was PBMCs. These receptors were obtained from a woman aged 40 to 49 in good health and CMV-seropositive.

The V call is TRBV6-1, the J call TRBJ1-1; D not resolved. The CDR3 runs to 14 residues. V was pared by 2 bases and J by 4 bases, with 11 bases between. CDR1 and CDR2 (germline): MNHNS, SASEGT. CDR3 residues: CASSELGESTEAFF. CDR3 bases: TGTGCCAGCAGTGAACTTGGGGAGAGCACTGAAGCTTTCTTT.

The rearrangement links TRBV11-1 to TRBJ2-1, with 10 bases aligning to TRBD2. The CDR3 extends over 15 amino acids. Losses at the gene ends were 4 bases for V and 2 bases for J; bases not matched to a gene: 2. Per the germline V gene, CDR1 is SGHAT and CDR2 is FQDESV (reference sequence). The CDR3 nucleotides are TGTGCCAGCAGCTCCCTAGCGGGGGCCTACAATGAGCAGTTCTTC. Its translation: CASSSLAGAYNEQFF.

The chain recombines TRBV6-1 with TRBJ1-2; 9 positions agree with TRBD1. CDR1 is MNHNS, CDR2 SASEGT, per germline. The CDR3 runs to 13 residues. The V segment lost 7 bases and the J segment 5 bases; nucleotides outside the gene matches: 5. CDR3 residues: CASKDRGRYGYTF. In nucleotides, the CDR3 is TGTGCCAGCAAGGACAGGGGAAGGTATGGCTACACCTTC.

This clone was observed a single time. The rearrangement uses TRBV25-1 and TRBJ1-2; D remains unclear. V lost 5 bases to trimming and J lost 4 bases, with 20 bases between them. CDR3 size: 16 residues. Germline V lookup: CDR1 MGHDK, CDR2 SYGVNS. DNA for the CDR3: TGTGCCAGCAGTTGGGCGAGGGCTCCCGGCCGCTATGGCTACACCTTC. Protein: CASSWARAPGRYGYTF.

The CDR3 loop reads CASSLARVEPLHF. CDR3 nucleotides: TGTGCCAGCAGCTTAGCCAGGGTTGAACCCCTCCACTTT. This rearrangement joins TRBV7-2 to TRBJ1-6; D perhaps matches TRBD1 (5 bases). Trimming stripped 0 bases from V and 12 bases from J, with 9 bases between. CDR1 and CDR2 (germline): SGHTA, FQGNSA. The CDR3 runs 13 residues.

Worth noting for this clone: The junction does not match germline at one end; this may be a read error. The V and J genes are TRBV5-1 and TRBJ1-2; 9 bases map to TRBD1. The CDR3 runs to 15 residues. Germline CDR1 and CDR2: SGHRS and YFSETQ. The CDR3 bases are TGCGCCAGCAGCAATTACAGGGGGCAAAACTATGGCTACCCCTTC. Its protein product is CASSNYRGQNYGYPF. Complete variable domain (other parts from reference TRBV5-1 and TRBJ1-2): KAGVTQTPRYLIKTRGQQVTLSCSPISGHRSVSWYQQTPGQGLQFLFEYFSETQRNKGNFPGRFSGRQFSNSRSEMNVSTLELGDSALYLCASSNYRGQNYGYPFGSGTRLTVV.

The genes are TRBV4-2 and TRBJ2-2; a possible D gene is TRBD2 (6 bases). CDR3 length: 17 residues. Germline CDR1 LGHNA, CDR2 YNFKEQ. The ends were cut back, 5 bases at V and 6 bases at J, with 22 bases in the middle. In DNA, the CDR3 is TGTGCCAGCAGCGTAGCGTGGAGGGTCAGCAAATCCGGGGAGCTGTTTTTT. This sequence encodes CASSVAWRVSKSGELFF.

The V gene is TRBV6-1, the J gene TRBJ2-7; 8 bases align to TRBD1. This CDR3 has 16 residues. CDR1 and CDR2 (germline): MNHNS, SASEGT. V gave up 2 bases and J gave up 0 bases; unmatched junction bases: 6. The CDR3 spells CASSEWGTGTSYEQYF. For the CDR3, the DNA is TGTGCCAGCAGTGAATGGGGGACAGGAACCTCCTACGAGCAGTACTTC.

The chain employs TRBV11-2 and TRBJ2-4; D gene ambiguous. Germline V CDR1 and CDR2: SGHAT, FQNNGV. Trimming took off 2 bases at V and 8 bases at J, with 7 bases between the two ends. The CDR3 has 12 residues. The DNA for the CDR3 is TGTGCCAGCAGCTTACAGGTAGACATTCAGTACTTC. It codes for CASSLQVDIQYF.

This sequence joins TRBV27 and TRBJ2-7, with 7 bases that match TRBD1. The CDR3 runs to 14 residues. Germline-derived CDR1 and CDR2 are MNHEY and SMNVEV (reference sequence). V was pared by 4 bases and J by 1 base, with 4 bases of the junction left unmatched. The CDR3 DNA reads TGTGCCAGCAGTTACGACAGGGCTTCCTACGAGCAGTACTTC. It specifies CASSYDRASYEQYF.

The chain has TRBV2 and TRBJ2-7, with unresolved D. Germline V gene lookup returns CDR1 SNHLY and CDR2 FYNNEI. V dropped 8 bases and J dropped 0 bases, with 8 bases sitting between them. CDR3 length: 12 amino acids. The CDR3 is CASQLSSYEQYF. CDR3 in DNA: TGTGCCAGCCAGTTAAGCTCCTACGAGCAGTACTTC.

This clone was found a few times. The chain is built from TRBV30 and TRBJ1-3; perhaps TRBD1 as D (5 bases). The CDR3 spans 14 residues. V was trimmed by 4 bases and J by 1 base, leaving 11 bases between them. The germline V gene has CDR1 GTSNPN and CDR2 SVGIG (reference sequence). CDR3 protein: CAWMGPGSGNTIYF. As DNA, the CDR3 is TGTGCCTGGATGGGCCCAGGGTCTGGAAACACCATATATTTT. Complete variable domain (other parts from reference TRBV30 and TRBJ1-3): SQTIHQWPATLVQPVGSPLSLECTVEGTSNPNLYWYRQAAGRGLQLLFYSVGIGQISSEVPQNLSASRPQDRQFILSSKKLLLSDSGFYLCAWMGPGSGNTIYFGEGSWLTVV.